Below are 11 T cell receptor beta chains sequenced from a single sample in a study of cytomegalovirus exposure and HLA in healthy donors. Clones were read by immunoSEQ multiplex PCR, and TCRdb kept only the in-frame ones, dropping some. Among about 130,000 clones listed, roughly nine tenths were seen once. The source material was PBMCs. The receptors originated from a woman aged 18-29 years in good health and CMV-seronegative.

The CDR3 here is CASSYSATGDHEQYF. The CDR3 DNA is TGTGCCAGCAGTTACTCGGCGACAGGGGACCACGAGCAGTACTTC. The chain links TRBV6-5 to TRBJ2-7; 8 positions agree with TRBD1. Trimming at V came to 0 bases and at J to 5 bases, leaving 6 bases not matched to a gene. Germline V gene sequence: CDR1 MNHEY, CDR2 SVGAGI. The CDR3 has 15 amino acids.

V gene TRBV18 combines with J gene TRBJ2-7; a weak D match, TRBD2 (5 bases). V shed 6 bases and J shed 0 bases, with 15 bases lying between them. Germline V gene data show CDR1 as KGHSH and CDR2 as LQKENI. This CDR3 is 15 amino acids long. The chain's CDR3 is CASSLQRTISYEQYF. Here the CDR3 DNA reads TGTGCCAGCTCGCTTCAGCGGACCATCTCCTACGAGCAGTACTTC.

DNA of the CDR3: TGTGCCAGCAGCTTATTGGGACAGGGGGCGGGCGAGCAGTACTTC. Encoded protein: CASSLLGQGAGEQYF. The chain employs TRBV7-2 and TRBJ2-7; 12 nucleotides match TRBD1. The CDR3 sequence is 15 residues long. V shed 2 bases, J shed 6 bases, and the junction held 5 bases outside the gene matches. In germline, CDR1 is SGHTA, CDR2 FQGNSA.

V and J are TRBV11-3 and TRBJ1-3; maybe TRBD1 (5 bases). In germline, CDR1 is SGHNT, CDR2 YENEEA. Trimming cost V 5 bases and J 6 bases, with 23 bases left between them. There are 17 residues in the CDR3. The CDR3, as DNA: TGTGCCAGCAGCCGGGGGACCGAGAATTTCGGCTTAAACACCATATATTTT. It is translated as CASSRGTENFGLNTIYF.

V usage is TRBV12-2 and J usage is TRBJ2-1; whether TRBD2, the table's D call, matches the DNA was not checked. TRBV12-2 is recorded as a pseudogene. CDR3 length equals 14 residues. Here the CDR3 DNA reads TGTGCAAGTCCCCGGGGGGACGGATCACTAGAGCAGTTCTTC. This gives the protein CASPRGDGSLEQFF.

V is TRBV10-2 and J is TRBJ1-2, with unresolved D. Trimming stripped 7 bases from V and 0 bases from J, with 12 bases between. This CDR3 is 14 amino acids long. Germline-derived CDR1 and CDR2 are WSHSY and SAAADI. CDR3 sequence: CASTDSLANYGYTF. The CDR3, as DNA: TGCGCCAGCACCGATAGCTTAGCTAACTATGGCTACACCTTC.

The gene calls are TRBV10-3 and TRBJ2-2, with 9 nucleotides matching TRBD2. The V segment lost 3 bases and the J segment 0 bases; nucleotides outside the gene matches: 14. The CDR3 is 20 residues long. Per germline, CDR1 ENHRY and CDR2 SYGVKD. For the CDR3, the DNA is TGTGCCATCAGTGACCCGACTAGCGGTCCCCCCTCCTCGAACACCGGGGAGCTGTTTTTT. It yields the protein CAISDPTSGPPSSNTGELFF.

The V gene is TRBV6-5, the J gene TRBJ2-1, with 10 positions matching TRBD1. V shed 0 bases, J shed 7 bases, and the junction held 3 bases outside the gene matches. The CDR3 sequence is 15 residues long. Germline V gene data show CDR1 as MNHEY and CDR2 as SVGAGI. CDR3 nucleotide sequence: TGTGCCAGCAGTTACTCAGGGACAGGGGTTAATGAGCAGTTCTTC. It is translated as CASSYSGTGVNEQFF.

The chain recombines TRBV2 with TRBJ2-3; D perhaps matches TRBD2 (6 bases). CDR1 and CDR2 (germline): SNHLY, FYNNEI. V was cut by 0 bases and J by 1 base, with 11 bases left in between. This CDR3 region has 16 residues. Written as DNA, the CDR3 is TGTGCCAGCAGTGAAGCCCCGACGGGGGGCACAGATACGCAGTATTTT. Protein product: CASSEAPTGGTDTQYF.

The J gene is TRBJ2-7, the V gene TRBV5-6, with 7 bases aligning to TRBD1. Looked up from germline, CDR1 is SGHDT and CDR2 is YYEEEE. V lost 0 bases, J lost 1 base, and 7 bases stayed unmatched. CDR3 length: 16 amino acids. DNA of the CDR3: TGTGCCAGCAGCTTGGGGACAGGAATTTTATCCTACGAGCAGTACTTC. This sequence encodes CASSLGTGILSYEQYF.

This clone occurred a few times. The chain is built from TRBV4-2 and TRBJ1-5; 9 nucleotides line up with TRBD1. CDR3 length equals 14 residues. In germline, CDR1 is LGHNA, CDR2 YNFKEQ. The J segment lost 5 bases and the V segment lost 4 bases, leaving 3 bases of the junction unmatched. In nucleotides, the CDR3 is TGTGCCAGCAGCCGGGGACAGGGAGATCAGCCCCAGCATTTT. It codes for CASSRGQGDQPQHF.